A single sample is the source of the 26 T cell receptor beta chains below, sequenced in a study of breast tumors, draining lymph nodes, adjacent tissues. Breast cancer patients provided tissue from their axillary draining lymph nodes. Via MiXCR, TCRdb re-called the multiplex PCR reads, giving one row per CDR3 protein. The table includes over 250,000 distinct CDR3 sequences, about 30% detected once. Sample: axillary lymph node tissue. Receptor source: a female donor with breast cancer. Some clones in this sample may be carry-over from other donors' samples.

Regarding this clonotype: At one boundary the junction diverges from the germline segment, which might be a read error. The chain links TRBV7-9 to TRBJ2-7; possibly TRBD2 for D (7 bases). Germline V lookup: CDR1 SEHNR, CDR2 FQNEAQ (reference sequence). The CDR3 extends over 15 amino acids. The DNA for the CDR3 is TGTGCCAGCAGCTTCGTTGGGGGGGGCCAGTACGAGCAACACTTC. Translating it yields CASSFVGGGQYEQHF. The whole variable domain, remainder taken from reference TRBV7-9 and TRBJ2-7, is DTGVSQNPRHKITKRGQNVTFRCDPISEHNRLYWYRQTLGQGPEFLTYFQNEAQLEKSRLLSDRFSAERPKGSFSTLEIQRTEQGDSAMYLCASSFVGGGQYEQHFGPGTRLTVT.

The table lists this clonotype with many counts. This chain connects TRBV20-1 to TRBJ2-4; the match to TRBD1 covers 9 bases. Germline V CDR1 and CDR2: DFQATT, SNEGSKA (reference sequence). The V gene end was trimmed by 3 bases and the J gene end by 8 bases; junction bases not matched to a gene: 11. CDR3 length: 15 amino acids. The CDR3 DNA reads TGCAGTGCTAGGGAGACCGGGACAGGGAGGGACATTCAGTACTTC. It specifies CSARETGTGRDIQYF.

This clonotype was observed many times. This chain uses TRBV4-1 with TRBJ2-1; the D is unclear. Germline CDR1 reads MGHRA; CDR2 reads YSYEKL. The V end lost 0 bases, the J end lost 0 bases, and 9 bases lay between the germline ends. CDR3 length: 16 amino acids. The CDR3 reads CASSQDVRSSYNEQFF. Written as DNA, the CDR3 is TGCGCCAGCAGCCAAGATGTCCGAAGCTCCTACAATGAGCAGTTCTTC.

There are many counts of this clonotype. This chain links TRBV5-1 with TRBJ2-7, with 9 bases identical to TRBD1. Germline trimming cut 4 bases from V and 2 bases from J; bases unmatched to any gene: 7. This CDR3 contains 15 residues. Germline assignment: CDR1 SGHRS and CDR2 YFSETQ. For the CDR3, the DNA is TGCGCCAGCAGCCAGCGACAGGGGGGGGCCTACGAGCAGTACTTC. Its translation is CASSQRQGGAYEQYF.

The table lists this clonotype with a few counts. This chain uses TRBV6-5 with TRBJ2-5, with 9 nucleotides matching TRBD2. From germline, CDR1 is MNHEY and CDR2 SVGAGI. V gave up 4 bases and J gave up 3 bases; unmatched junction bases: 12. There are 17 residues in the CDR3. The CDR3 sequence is CASSFGAGGVEKETQYF. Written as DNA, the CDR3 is TGTGCCAGCAGTTTTGGGGCGGGGGGGGTGGAAAAAGAGACCCAGTACTTC.

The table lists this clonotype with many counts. The CDR3 nucleotides are TGTGCCACCTCGGGCTTTAGCACAGATACGCAGTATTTT. Protein: CATSGFSTDTQYF. The rearrangement uses TRBV24-1 and TRBJ2-3; no firm D call. This CDR3 has 13 residues. Trimming removed 9 bases at V and 0 bases at J, with 9 bases between. Germline assignment: CDR1 KGHDR and CDR2 SFDVKD.

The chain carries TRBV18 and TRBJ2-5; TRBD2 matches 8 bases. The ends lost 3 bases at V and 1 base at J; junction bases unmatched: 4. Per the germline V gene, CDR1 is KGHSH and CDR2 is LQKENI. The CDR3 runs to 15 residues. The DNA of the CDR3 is TGTGCCAGCTCACCTACTAGCGGAGTCCAAGAGACCCAGTACTTC. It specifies CASSPTSGVQETQYF. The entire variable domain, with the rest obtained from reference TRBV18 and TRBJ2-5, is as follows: NAGVMQNPRHLVRRRGQEARLRCSPMKGHSHVYWYRQLPEEGLKFMVYLQKENIIDESGMPKERFSAEFPKEGPSILRIQQVVRGDSAAYFCASSPTSGVQETQYFGPGTRLLVL.

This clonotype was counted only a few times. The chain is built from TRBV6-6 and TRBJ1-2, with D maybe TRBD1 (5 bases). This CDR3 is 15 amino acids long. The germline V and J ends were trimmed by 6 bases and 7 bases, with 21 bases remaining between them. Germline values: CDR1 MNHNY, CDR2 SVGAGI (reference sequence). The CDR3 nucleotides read TGTGCCAGCAGACTCGGGGCGGGGGGAAAGGGTGGCTACACCTTC. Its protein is CASRLGAGGKGGYTF.

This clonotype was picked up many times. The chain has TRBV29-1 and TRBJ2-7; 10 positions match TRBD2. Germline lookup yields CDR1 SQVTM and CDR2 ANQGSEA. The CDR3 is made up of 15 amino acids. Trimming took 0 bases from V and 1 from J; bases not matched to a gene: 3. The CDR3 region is CSVEDYSGRSYEQYF. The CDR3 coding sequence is TGCAGCGTTGAAGATTATAGCGGGAGGTCCTACGAGCAGTACTTC.

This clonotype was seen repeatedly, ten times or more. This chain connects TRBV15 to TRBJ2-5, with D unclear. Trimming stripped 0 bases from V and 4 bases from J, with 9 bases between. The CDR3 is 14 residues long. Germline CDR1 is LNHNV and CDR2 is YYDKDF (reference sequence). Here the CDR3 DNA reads TGTGCCACCAGCAGAGATCGCCTTCTAGAGACCCAGTACTTC. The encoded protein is CATSRDRLLETQYF.

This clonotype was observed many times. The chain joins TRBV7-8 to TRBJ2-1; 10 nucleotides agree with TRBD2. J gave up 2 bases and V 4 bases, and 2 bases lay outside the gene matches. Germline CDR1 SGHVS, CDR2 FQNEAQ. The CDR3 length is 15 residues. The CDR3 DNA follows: TGTGCCAGCAGCTATCTAGCGGGAGCCTACAATGAGCAGTTCTTC. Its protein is CASSYLAGAYNEQFF.

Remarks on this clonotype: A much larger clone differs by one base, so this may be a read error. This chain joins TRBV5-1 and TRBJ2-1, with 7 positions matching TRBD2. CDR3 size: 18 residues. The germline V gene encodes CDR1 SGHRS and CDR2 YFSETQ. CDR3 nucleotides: TGCGCCAGCAGCTCACCGGGACTTTTGTCGGGAGGTTCGCATGAGCGGTTCTTC. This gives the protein CASSSPGLLSGGSHERFF. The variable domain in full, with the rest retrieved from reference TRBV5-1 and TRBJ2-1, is KAGVTQTPRYLIKTRGQQVTLSCSPISGHRSVSWYQQTPGQGLQFLFEYFSETQRNKGNFPGRFSGRQFSNSRSEMNVSTLELGDSALYLCASSSPGLLSGGSHERFFGPGTRLTVL.

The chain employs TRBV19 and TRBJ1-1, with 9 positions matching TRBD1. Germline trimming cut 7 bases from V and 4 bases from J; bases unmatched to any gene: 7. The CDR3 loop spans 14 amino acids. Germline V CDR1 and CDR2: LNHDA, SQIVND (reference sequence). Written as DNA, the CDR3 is TGTGCCAGTACCCTAGTACAGGGGGCCACTGAAGCTTTCTTT. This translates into CASTLVQGATEAFF.

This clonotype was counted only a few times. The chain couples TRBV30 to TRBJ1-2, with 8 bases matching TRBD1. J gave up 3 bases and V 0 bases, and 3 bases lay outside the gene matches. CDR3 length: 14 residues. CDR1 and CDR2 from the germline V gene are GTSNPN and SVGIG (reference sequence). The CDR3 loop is CAWSVGQGDYGYTF. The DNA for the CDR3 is TGTGCCTGGAGTGTAGGACAGGGAGACTATGGCTACACCTTC.

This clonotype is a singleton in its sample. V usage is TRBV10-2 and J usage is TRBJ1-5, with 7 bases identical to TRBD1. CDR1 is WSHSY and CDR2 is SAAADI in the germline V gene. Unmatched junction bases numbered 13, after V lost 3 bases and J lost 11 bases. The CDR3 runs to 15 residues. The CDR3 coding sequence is TGCGCCAGCAGTGATGGGACAGTGCCCCAAGAGACCCAGCATTTT. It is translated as CASSDGTVPQETQHF.

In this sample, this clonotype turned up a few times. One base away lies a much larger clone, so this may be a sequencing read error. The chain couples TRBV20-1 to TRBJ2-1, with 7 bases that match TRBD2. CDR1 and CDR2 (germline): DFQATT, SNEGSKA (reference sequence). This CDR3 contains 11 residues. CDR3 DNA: TGCAGTGCTAGAGTCGGCGGGAGTCAGTCCTTC. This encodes CSARVGGSQSF.

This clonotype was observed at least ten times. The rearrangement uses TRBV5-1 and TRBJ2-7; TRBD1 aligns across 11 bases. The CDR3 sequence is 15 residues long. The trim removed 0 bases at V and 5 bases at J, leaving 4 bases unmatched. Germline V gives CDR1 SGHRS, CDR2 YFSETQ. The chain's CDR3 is CASSLEGQGGDEQYF. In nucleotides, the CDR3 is TGCGCCAGCAGCTTGGAGGGACAGGGGGGAGACGAGCAGTACTTC.

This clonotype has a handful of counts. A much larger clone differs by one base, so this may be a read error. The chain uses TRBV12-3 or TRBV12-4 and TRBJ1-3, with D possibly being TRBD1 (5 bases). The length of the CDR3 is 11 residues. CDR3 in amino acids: CATLRGNTMYF. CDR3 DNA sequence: TGTGCCACGCTTAGGGGAAACACCATGTATTTT.

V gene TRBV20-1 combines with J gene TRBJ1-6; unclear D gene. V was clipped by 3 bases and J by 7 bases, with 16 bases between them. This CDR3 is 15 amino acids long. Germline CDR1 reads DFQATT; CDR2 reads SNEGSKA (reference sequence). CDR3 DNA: TGCAGTGCTAGGACTAGCGGAGACTACAATTCACCCCTCCACTTT. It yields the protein CSARTSGDYNSPLHF.

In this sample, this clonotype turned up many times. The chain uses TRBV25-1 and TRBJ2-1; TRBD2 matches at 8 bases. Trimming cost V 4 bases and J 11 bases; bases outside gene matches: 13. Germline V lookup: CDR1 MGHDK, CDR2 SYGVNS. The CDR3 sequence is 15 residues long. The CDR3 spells CASSGGAGTSYQQFF. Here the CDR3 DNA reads TGTGCCAGCAGTGGGGGGGCCGGGACTAGTTATCAGCAGTTCTTC.

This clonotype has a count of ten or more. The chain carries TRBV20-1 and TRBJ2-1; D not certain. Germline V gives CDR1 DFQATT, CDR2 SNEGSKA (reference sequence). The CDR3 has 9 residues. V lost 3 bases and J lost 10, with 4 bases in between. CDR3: CSASVEQFF. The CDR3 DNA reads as TGCAGTGCTAGCGTGGAGCAGTTCTTC.

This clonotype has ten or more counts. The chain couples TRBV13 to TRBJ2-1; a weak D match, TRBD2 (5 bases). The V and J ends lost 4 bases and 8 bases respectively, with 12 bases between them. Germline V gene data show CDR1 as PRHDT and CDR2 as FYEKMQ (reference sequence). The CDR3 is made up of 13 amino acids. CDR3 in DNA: TGTGCCAGCAGCTCACTAGAGGAGGATGAGCAGTTCTTC. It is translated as CASSSLEEDEQFF.

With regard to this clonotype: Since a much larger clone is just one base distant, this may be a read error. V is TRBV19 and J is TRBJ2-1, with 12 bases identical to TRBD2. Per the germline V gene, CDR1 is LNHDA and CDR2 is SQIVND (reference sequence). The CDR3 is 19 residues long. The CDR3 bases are TGTGCCAGTAGTATGTGGCTAGCGGGAGGGCCATTTGCCTACAATGCGCAGTTCTTC. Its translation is CASSMWLAGGPFAYNAQFF.

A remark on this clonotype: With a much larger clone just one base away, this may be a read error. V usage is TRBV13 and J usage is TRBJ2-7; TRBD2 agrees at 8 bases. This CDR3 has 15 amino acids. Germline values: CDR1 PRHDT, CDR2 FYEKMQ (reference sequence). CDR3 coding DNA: TGTGCCGGCAGCACACGGGAGGGGGTTTCCTACGAGCAGTACTTC. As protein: CAGSTREGVSYEQYF. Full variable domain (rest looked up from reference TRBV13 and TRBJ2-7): AAGVIQSPRHLIKEKRETATLKCYPIPRHDTVYWYQQGPGQDPQFLISFYEKMQSDKGSIPDRFSAQQFSDYHSELNMSSLELGDSALYFCAGSTREGVSYEQYFGPGTRLTVT.

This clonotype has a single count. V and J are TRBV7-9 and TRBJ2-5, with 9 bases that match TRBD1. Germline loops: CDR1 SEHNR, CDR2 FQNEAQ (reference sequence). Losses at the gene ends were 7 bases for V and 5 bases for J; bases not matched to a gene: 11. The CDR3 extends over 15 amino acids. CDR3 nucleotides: TGTGCCAGCACCAAGACAGGGGGGTTTGGGGAGACCCAGTACTTC. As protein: CASTKTGGFGETQYF. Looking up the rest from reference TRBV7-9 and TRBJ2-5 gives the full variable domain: DTGVSQNPRHKITKRGQNVTFRCDPISEHNRLYWYRQTLGQGPEFLTYFQNEAQLEKSRLLSDRFSAERPKGSFSTLEIQRTEQGDSAMYLCASTKTGGFGETQYFGPGTRLLVL.

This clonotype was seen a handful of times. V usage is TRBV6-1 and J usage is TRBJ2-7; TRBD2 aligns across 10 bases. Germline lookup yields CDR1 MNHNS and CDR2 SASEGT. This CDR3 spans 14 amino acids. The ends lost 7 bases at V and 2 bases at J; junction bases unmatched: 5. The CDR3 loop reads CASKRTSGTYEQYF. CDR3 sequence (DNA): TGTGCCAGCAAAAGGACTAGCGGTACCTACGAGCAGTACTTC.